A single sample gave rise to the 28 T cell receptor beta chains below, sequenced in a study of cytomegalovirus exposure and HLA in healthy donors. Sequencing was performed with immunoSEQ multiplex PCR; in TCRdb, only in-frame clones are kept and a portion is missing. The top ten hold 3.3% of the sample, which has more than 140,000 clones, about 89% seen once. The specimen sequenced was PBMCs. The receptor set was obtained from a young woman in good health and CMV-seropositive.

This chain links TRBV5-1 with TRBJ1-1; D is perhaps TRBD1 (6 bases). V shed 3 bases and J shed 1 base, with 10 bases lying between them. This CDR3 is 14 amino acids long. Germline V CDR1 and CDR2: SGHRS, YFSETQ. The CDR3 is CASSSRQENTEAFF. The CDR3, as DNA: TGCGCCAGCAGCTCAAGACAGGAGAACACTGAAGCTTTCTTT.

The V gene is TRBV30, the J gene TRBJ1-2; the D is unclear. The CDR3 is 10 residues long. Looked up from germline, CDR1 is GTSNPN and CDR2 is SVGIG (reference sequence). Trimming stripped 4 bases from V and 7 bases from J, with 7 bases between. CDR3 sequence reads: CAWKSVGYTF. The CDR3, as DNA: TGTGCCTGGAAATCTGTTGGCTACACCTTC.

The chain carries TRBV30 and TRBJ1-5; tentatively, D is TRBD1 (5 bases). There are 13 residues in the CDR3. Germline-derived CDR1 and CDR2 are GTSNPN and SVGIG (reference sequence). Trimming cost V 2 bases and J 2 bases, with 7 bases left between them. The CDR3 spells CAWSKQGNQPQHF. The CDR3 DNA sequence: TGTGCCTGGAGTAAACAGGGCAATCAGCCCCAGCATTTT.

This clone was observed a single time. The chain has TRBV10-1 and TRBJ2-7; unclear D gene. The CDR3 consists of 14 residues. The ends were cut back, 8 bases at V and 5 bases at J, with 19 bases in the middle. Germline CDR1 WNHNN, CDR2 SYGVQD (reference sequence). CDR3 sequence (DNA): TGCGCCAGCCTAGGCGCCTATAGCCCGGACGAGCAGTACTTC. It yields the protein CASLGAYSPDEQYF.

J is TRBJ2-1 and V is TRBV10-1, with 10 bases lining up with TRBD2. The CDR3 runs to 14 residues. The germline gives CDR1 WNHNN, CDR2 SYGVQD (reference sequence). V lost 4 bases, J lost 9 bases, and 6 bases stayed unmatched. The CDR3 here is CASSGASGSGEQFF. The CDR3 nucleotides are TGCGCCAGCAGTGGGGCTAGCGGGAGCGGTGAGCAGTTCTTC.

A note on this clone: One base away lies a much larger clone, so this may be a sequencing read error. The chain has TRBV2 and TRBJ2-7, with 7 bases fitting TRBD2. V dropped 2 bases and J dropped 0; count of bases not matched to a gene: 1. Germline CDR1 and CDR2: SNHLY and FYNNEI. This CDR3 region has 14 residues. Here the CDR3 DNA reads TGTGCCAGCAGTGAATTAGCGGGCTCCTACGAGCAGTACTTC. Translation: CASSELAGSYEQYF.

This chain uses TRBV29-1 with TRBJ2-1, with 10 bases matching TRBD2. V gave up 1 base and J gave up 4 bases; unmatched junction bases: 19. Germline lookup yields CDR1 SQVTM and CDR2 ANQGSEA. There are 20 residues in the CDR3. The chain's CDR3 is CSVEGLELAGESTPYNEQFF. The CDR3 bases are TGCAGCGTTGAAGGTCTGGAGCTAGCGGGGGAAAGTACCCCTTACAATGAGCAGTTCTTC.

This chain links TRBV11-3 with TRBJ2-3; TRBD1 matches 7 bases. This CDR3 region has 14 residues. Germline V gene sequence: CDR1 SGHNT, CDR2 YENEEA. With 10 bases clipped from V and 0 bases from J, the junction kept 7 bases outside the gene matches. Written as DNA, the CDR3 is TGTGCCACCTCTAAGGGGGCTAGCACAGATACGCAGTATTTT. It encodes CATSKGASTDTQYF.

The chain couples TRBV27 to TRBJ2-7, with TRBD1 matching over 9 bases. Germline values: CDR1 MNHEY, CDR2 SMNVEV (reference sequence). Trimming took 4 bases from V and 6 from J; bases not matched to a gene: 13. The CDR3 is made up of 16 amino acids. CDR3 region: CASSSDRGRRNSEQYF. The DNA of the CDR3 is TGTGCCAGCAGTTCGGACAGGGGAAGACGAAACTCCGAGCAGTACTTC.

CDR3 amino acids: CASRLATDTQYF. CDR3 DNA sequence: TGTGCCAGCAGGCTAGCAACAGATACGCAGTATTTT. The chain links TRBV2 to TRBJ2-3; tentative D call: TRBD2 (5 bases). The CDR3 is 12 amino acids. V shed 6 bases and J shed 3 bases, with 7 bases lying between them. The germline V gene encodes CDR1 SNHLY and CDR2 FYNNEI.

The CDR3 protein is CASSQGPRGLKSTQPQHF. The CDR3 DNA sequence: TGCGCCAGCAGCCAAGGCCCCAGGGGGCTAAAAAGTACTCAGCCCCAGCATTTT. The V gene is TRBV4-1, the J gene TRBJ1-5; 8 bases map to TRBD1. CDR3 length: 18 amino acids. Trimming took 1 base from V and 6 from J; bases not matched to a gene: 14. Germline V gives CDR1 MGHRA, CDR2 YSYEKL.

The rearrangement uses TRBV5-1 and TRBJ1-2; D is undetermined. The germline V gene encodes CDR1 SGHRS and CDR2 YFSETQ. V shed 1 base and J shed 1 base, with 14 bases lying between them. The CDR3 totals 16 residues. DNA for the CDR3: TGCGCCAGCAGCTTGTCTCTAGGCGAGCTTAACTATGGCTACACCTTC. It codes for CASSLSLGELNYGYTF.

This clone was observed a single time. V gene TRBV5-8 combines with J gene TRBJ1-4, with a tentative D call TRBD1 (5 bases). The germline gives CDR1 SGHTS, CDR2 YDEGEE. The CDR3 covers 17 residues. The germline V and J ends were trimmed by 2 bases and 3 bases, with 17 bases remaining between them. CDR3 loop: CASSLSGGAGSNEKLFF. The DNA of the CDR3 is TGTGCCAGCAGCTTAAGCGGGGGAGCAGGGTCTAATGAAAAACTGTTTTTT.

The V and J genes are TRBV10-3 and TRBJ2-7; D call uncertain. V was clipped by 11 bases and J by 3 bases, with 5 bases between them. CDR3 length: 9 amino acids. Germline V gene data show CDR1 as ENHRY and CDR2 as SYGVKD. The CDR3, as DNA: TGTGCCCCAAACTACGAGCAGTACTTC. Translating gives CAPNYEQYF.

This clone was picked up one time. This chain joins TRBV4-1 and TRBJ2-7; the match to TRBD2 covers 10 bases. In germline, CDR1 is MGHRA, CDR2 YSYEKL. The V segment lost 1 base and the J segment 9 bases; nucleotides outside the gene matches: 12. The CDR3 runs 16 residues. The DNA for the CDR3 is TGCGCCAGCAGCCAAGTACTAGCGGGATCCCGTACACGGCAGTACTTC. Its translation: CASSQVLAGSRTRQYF.

The chain uses TRBV28 and TRBJ1-2; 10 bases map to TRBD1. Germline CDR1 MDHEN, CDR2 SYDVKM. V trimming: 7 bases; J trimming: 4 bases; junction bases outside the gene matches: 6. This CDR3 spans 14 amino acids. In DNA, the CDR3 is TGTGCCAGCAAAAGACAGGGGGCGATCTATGGCTACACCTTC. Amino acids: CASKRQGAIYGYTF.

The chain links TRBV7-9 to TRBJ2-1, with 12 bases that match TRBD2. CDR3 length equals 15 residues. Germline values: CDR1 SEHNR, CDR2 FQNEAQ (reference sequence). V lost 5 bases to trimming and J lost 3 bases; unmatched junction nucleotides: 2. The CDR3 is CASSPGLAGYNEQFF. In nucleotides, the CDR3 is TGTGCCAGCAGCCCGGGACTAGCGGGCTACAATGAGCAGTTCTTC.

This clone appeared a single time. The genes are TRBV11-1 and TRBJ2-7; TRBD1 agrees at 9 bases. V lost 5 bases, J lost 6 bases, and 5 bases stayed unmatched. The CDR3 extends over 13 amino acids. In germline, CDR1 is SGHAT, CDR2 FQDESV (reference sequence). The CDR3, as DNA: TGTGCCAGCAGCCGGGACAGGGCAGGCGAGCAGTACTTC. The encoded protein is CASSRDRAGEQYF. Together with reference TRBV11-1 and TRBJ2-7, the CDR3 gives the full variable domain: EAEVAQSPRYKITEKSQAVAFWCDPISGHATLYWYRQILGQGPELLVQFQDESVVDDSQLPKDRFSAERLKGVDSTLKIQPAELGDSAMYLCASSRDRAGEQYFGPGTRLTVT.

For the CDR3, the DNA is TGTGCCTGTCCGACTAGCGGGAGAGCAGATACGCAGTATTTT. Encoded protein: CACPTSGRADTQYF. This chain connects TRBV30 to TRBJ2-3, with 12 bases lining up with TRBD2. The CDR3 spans 14 residues. V shed 6 bases, J shed 4 bases, and the junction held 5 bases outside the gene matches. Per germline, CDR1 GTSNPN and CDR2 SVGIG (reference sequence).

The rearrangement links TRBV7-6 to TRBJ2-1; no clear D gene. The CDR3 length is 17 residues. Germline CDR1 and CDR2: SGHVS and FNYEAQ. V lost 1 base to trimming and J lost 2 bases, with 15 bases between them. As DNA, the CDR3 is TGTGCCAGCAGCTTAGGATTATCGGTCCCTCCCTACAATGAGCAGTTCTTC. It codes for CASSLGLSVPPYNEQFF.

The genes are TRBV6-6 and TRBJ1-5; possible D gene TRBD1, 5 bases. Germline values: CDR1 MNHNY, CDR2 SVGAGI (reference sequence). The ends were cut back, 0 bases at V and 5 bases at J, with 11 bases in the middle. The CDR3 sequence is 15 residues long. Here the CDR3 DNA reads TGTGCCAGCAGTTACTCGGAGGGGCTCTATCAGCCCCAGCATTTT. Its translation: CASSYSEGLYQPQHF.

V and J are TRBV6-1 and TRBJ2-7; 9 bases align to TRBD2. CDR1 and CDR2 from the germline V gene are MNHNS and SASEGT. CDR3 size: 14 residues. V lost 7 bases to trimming and J lost 4 bases; unmatched junction nucleotides: 8. CDR3 amino acids: CASKGREGGYEQYF. DNA of the CDR3: TGTGCCAGCAAAGGGCGGGAGGGAGGTTACGAGCAGTACTTC.

The gene calls are TRBV6-5 and TRBJ2-1, with TRBD1 matching over 9 bases. Trimming removed 2 bases from V and 9 bases from J; junction bases left unmatched: 8. This CDR3 contains 15 residues. The germline CDR1 and CDR2 sequences are MNHEY and SVGAGI. The CDR3 spells CASSYRRYRGREQFF. The CDR3 DNA reads as TGTGCCAGCAGTTACCGAAGATACAGGGGGCGTGAGCAGTTCTTC.

The rearrangement joins TRBV7-8 to TRBJ2-5, with D tentatively TRBD2 (5 bases). CDR3 length: 13 residues. V was cut by 3 bases and J by 5 bases, with 10 bases left in between. CDR1 is SGHVS, CDR2 FQNEAQ, per germline. The CDR3 region is CASSLRVGETQYF. CDR3 sequence (DNA): TGTGCCAGCAGCTTGAGGGTGGGGGAGACCCAGTACTTC.

The gene calls are TRBV5-1 and TRBJ2-1; D remains ambiguous. The V end was cut by 4 bases, the J end by 7 bases, with 12 bases between. The germline gives CDR1 SGHRS, CDR2 YFSETQ. The CDR3 sequence is 13 residues long. CDR3 in amino acids: CASSADNSNEQFF. CDR3 DNA: TGCGCCAGCAGCGCGGATAATTCAAATGAGCAGTTCTTC.

V usage is TRBV9 and J usage is TRBJ2-2; D is unresolved. Germline CDR1 is SGDLS and CDR2 is YYNGEE. This CDR3 comprises 12 residues. Trimming took off 5 bases at V and 2 bases at J, with 4 bases between the two ends. The CDR3 reads CASSINTGELFF. CDR3 DNA sequence: TGTGCCAGCAGTATCAACACCGGGGAGCTGTTTTTT.

The count of this clone is one. V usage is TRBV2 and J usage is TRBJ2-3, with 11 bases that match TRBD2. CDR3 length equals 14 residues. V trimming: 7 bases; J trimming: 2 bases; junction bases outside the gene matches: 2. Germline V gene data show CDR1 as SNHLY and CDR2 as FYNNEI. Written as DNA, the CDR3 is TGTGCCAGCACGACTAGCGGGAACACAGATACGCAGTATTTT. Its translation is CASTTSGNTDTQYF.

The gene calls are TRBV11-3 and TRBJ2-1, with 8 bases lining up with TRBD2. This CDR3 has 15 residues. The V gene end was trimmed by 7 bases and the J gene end by 6 bases; junction bases not matched to a gene: 11. The germline V gene has CDR1 SGHNT and CDR2 YENEEA. The CDR3 protein is CASTPTGTSGNEQFF. CDR3 DNA: TGTGCCAGCACGCCGACCGGGACTAGTGGCAATGAGCAGTTCTTC.